This T cell receptor beta chain was sequenced in a study of shared clonotypes between healthy human individuals. The germline V and J ends were trimmed by 3 bases and 2 bases, with 20 bases remaining between them. The germline gives CDR1 MNHNS, CDR2 SASEGT. This CDR3 has 17 residues. Around 32,000 T cell genomes, or roughly 180 ng DNA, went into the sorted-subset replicate PCRs. Sequencing was performed with immunoSEQ multiplex PCR; in TCRdb, only in-frame clones are kept and a portion is missing. The sample consists of 1.4 million or so clones, roughly 98.5% of them appearing once. The sample was naive CD4+ T cells sorted from blood. Subset specified: CD45RA+ positively selected. This TCR came from a young man in good health. The chain joins TRBV6-1 to TRBJ2-7; D possibly corresponds to TRBD2 (6 bases). CDR3 loop: CASSDLGGGRLAYEQYF. The CDR3 DNA reads as TGTGCCAGCAGTGACTTGGGAGGCGGTCGATTGGCCTACGAGCAGTACTTC.